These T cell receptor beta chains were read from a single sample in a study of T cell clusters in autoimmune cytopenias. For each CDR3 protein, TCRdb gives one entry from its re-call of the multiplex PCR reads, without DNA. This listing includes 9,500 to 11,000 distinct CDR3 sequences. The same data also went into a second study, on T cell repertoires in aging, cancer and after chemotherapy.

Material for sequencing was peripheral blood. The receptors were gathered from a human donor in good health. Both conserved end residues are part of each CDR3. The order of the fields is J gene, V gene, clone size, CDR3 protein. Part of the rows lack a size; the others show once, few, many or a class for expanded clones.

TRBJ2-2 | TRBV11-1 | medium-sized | CASSPRSGASTGELFF
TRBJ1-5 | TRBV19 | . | CASSIIGRQSNQPQHF
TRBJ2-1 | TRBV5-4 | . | CASSSDARDEQFF
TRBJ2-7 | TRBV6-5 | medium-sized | CASSDSSYEQYF
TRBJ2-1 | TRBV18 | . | CASSQLIRVSEYNEQFF
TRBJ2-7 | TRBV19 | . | CASNRGRAFSYEQYF
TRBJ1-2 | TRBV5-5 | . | CASSLVGDYGYTF
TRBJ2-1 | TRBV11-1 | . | CASSLLWTGFNEQFF
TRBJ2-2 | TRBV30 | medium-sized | CAWSKEGPAAGGELFF
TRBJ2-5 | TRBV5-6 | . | CASSTPQGGEETQYF
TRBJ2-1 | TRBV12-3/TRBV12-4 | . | CASSLAGGYSNEQFF
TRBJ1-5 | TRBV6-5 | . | CASSSEGLSNQPQHF
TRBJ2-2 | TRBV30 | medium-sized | CAWSPASNTGELFF
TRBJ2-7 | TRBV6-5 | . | CASSPDRGPPLTYEQYF
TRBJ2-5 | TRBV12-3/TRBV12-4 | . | CASSLIRGETQYF
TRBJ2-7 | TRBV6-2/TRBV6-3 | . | CASSFGTGGYEQYF
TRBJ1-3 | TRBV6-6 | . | CASSPRGASGNTIYF
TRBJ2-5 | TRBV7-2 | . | CASSLRAEETQYF
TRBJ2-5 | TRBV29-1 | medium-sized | CSVQRGETQYF
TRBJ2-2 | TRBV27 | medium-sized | CASSLGSEGDAGELFF
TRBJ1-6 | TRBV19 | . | CASSLTRDRFSPLHF
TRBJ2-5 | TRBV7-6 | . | CASSRGVAGEETQYF
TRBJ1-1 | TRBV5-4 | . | CASSLQNWGTNTEAFF
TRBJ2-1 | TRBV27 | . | CASSLGLAGEGSYNEQFF
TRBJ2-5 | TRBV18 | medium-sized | CASSPPSRRETQYF
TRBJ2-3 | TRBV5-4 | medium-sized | CASSSGVDPSTDTQYF
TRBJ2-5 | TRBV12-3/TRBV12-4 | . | CASVAGLADHLYQETQYF
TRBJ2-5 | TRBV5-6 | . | CASSLAEYQETQYF
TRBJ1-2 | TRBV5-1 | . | CASSLAGASNYGYTF
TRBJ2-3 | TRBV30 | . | CAWSVGMGGSARKDTQYF
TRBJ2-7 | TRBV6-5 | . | CASSPRVGRPRGRQYF
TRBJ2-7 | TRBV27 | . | CASKPSGTHEQYF
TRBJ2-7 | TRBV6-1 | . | CASKMDRGRYEQYF
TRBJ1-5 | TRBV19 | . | CASSKLDRVDQPQHF
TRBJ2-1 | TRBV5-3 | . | CARRSEQNEQFF
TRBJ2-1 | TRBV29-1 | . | CSVERPYNEQFF
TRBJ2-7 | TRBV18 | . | CASSQRLAGSYEQYF
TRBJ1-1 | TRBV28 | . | CASSPEGLRNTEAFF
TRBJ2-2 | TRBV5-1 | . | CASSFQRGGLGELFF
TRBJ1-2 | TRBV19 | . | CASTPHPNYGYTF
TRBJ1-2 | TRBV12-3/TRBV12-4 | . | CASSSPAGAVGGYTF
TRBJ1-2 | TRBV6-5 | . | CASSLSKDSRQVLYGYTF
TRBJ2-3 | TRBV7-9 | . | CASSPHPGLAGGTDTQYF
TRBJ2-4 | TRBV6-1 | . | CASSPRDSDIQYF
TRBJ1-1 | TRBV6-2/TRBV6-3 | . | CASRPDGVGDTEAFF
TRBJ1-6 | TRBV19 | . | CASHGSSYNSPLHF
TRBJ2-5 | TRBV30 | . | CAWASGTGLQETQYF
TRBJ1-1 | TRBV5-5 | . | CASSMGDTSMNTEAFF
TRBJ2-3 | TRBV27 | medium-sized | CASSPPGLLTDTQYF
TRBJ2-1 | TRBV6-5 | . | CASSQRGTSIPYNEQFF
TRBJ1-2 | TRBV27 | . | CASSTGTGGKNYGYTF
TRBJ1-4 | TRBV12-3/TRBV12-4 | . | CASSRGGGEKLFF
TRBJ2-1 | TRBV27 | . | CASRARLAGGHNEQFF
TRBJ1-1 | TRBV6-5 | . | CASGLGGAYTEAFF
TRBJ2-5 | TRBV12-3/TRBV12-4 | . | CASSPWDRAQETQYF
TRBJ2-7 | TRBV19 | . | CASRKTVSSYEQYF
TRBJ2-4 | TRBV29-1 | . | CSVEGGTSGTLAKNIQYF
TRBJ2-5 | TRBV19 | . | CASSLKRGALQETQYF